This T cell receptor (beta chain) was retrieved from a study of T cell responses to AZD1222 COVID-19 vaccine listed by TCRdb under 2021. About the investigation overall: Because spike-specific TCR depth and breadth did not differ between the two schedules, AZD1222 recipients who got a second dose at roughly 4 weeks were pooled with those who got a second dose at roughly 12 weeks. TCR sequencing covered more than 230 trial participants: 200 to 220 given two doses of AZD1222 and 26 given two doses of MenACWY control vaccine. Enrollment into the trials was organized by age into subgroups of 18-55, 56-69 and 70-plus years, and those subgroups contained roughly 150, 30 and 60 TCR-sequenced participants, respectively.

The sample's time point label is to be understood as: baseline before first vaccination. Vaccinee samples were obtained from the UK trials COV001 and COV002, which included a single-blind randomized controlled phase 2/3 trial of AZD1222 (ChAdOx1 nCoV-19) in healthy adults. For TCRbeta chain sequencing, PBMC samples were collected from trial participants at day 0 and at day 28 after the second dose. General findings and caveats noted by the study authors: Because no day 14 peak-response samples were available, repertoires were characterized only after the peak T cell response. Participants were mostly white British, with more females than males. The authors suggested clonal diversity may have been underestimated. Vaccine-associated CD4 TCRs spanned the whole spike protein, with dominant responses in regions 160-218 and 743-854. Conclusions about previously exposed vaccinees are limited, since just five or six AZD1222 recipients were seropositive for SARS-CoV-2 at baseline. After two AZD1222 doses, both the breadth and the depth of spike-specific TCRs were significantly higher than at day 0 and than in MenACWY recipients. Nearly half of unique spike-specific TCRs reportedly recognized epitopes outside regions mutated in the B.1.351 and B.1.1.7 variants. The 56-69-year group was small, and its depth increase did not reach significance, likely because of low power.

About this clone: No cognate antigen has been identified for it. Base-call qualities are not available, and no considerably larger clone is one nucleotide away.

The CDR3 regions of human TCRbeta chains were analyzed by immunosequencing. In the source study's methods: Repertoire TCRs were matched against a reference library of SARS-CoV-2-specific TCRs generated with the MIRA antigen-specificity platform. Breadth meant the fraction of unique TCRs that were SARS-CoV-2-associated, whereas depth meant the fraction of total T cells that were SARS-CoV-2-associated. Using the MIRA data, each spike-specific TCR was mapped to the spike region that the TCR reacts to and placed in a CD4 or CD8 class. Log10-transformed breadth and depth values were compared by one-way ANOVA with Sidak's multiple comparisons tests. Entries here come from immuneACCESS through TCRdb and include only in-frame sequences with V and J called. Some clones fail to appear in such tables; in the studies checked, an unresolved V gene covers under half of the shortfall, and the cause of the remainder is unknown. V and J calls and clone size are copied from that table; D and trimming were computed from the DNA. This sample has 130,000 to 150,000 clones in its table, and roughly 89% of those were observed once. Roughly 5.5% of the sample is in the top ten clones.

The TCR originated in an adult in good health. Sequencing used peripheral blood, obtained on day 0 of AZD1222 vaccination.

The DNA sequence is as follows: TGTGCCAGCTCACCAGATCGGACCATGAGGGAGACCCAGTACTTC. The encoded protein is CASSPDRTMRETQYF. This chain is built from TRBV18 and TRBJ2-5; there is no confident call for the D gene. V lost 2 bases and J lost 5 bases; the stretch between them is 15 bases long. Looking up the germline V gene yields CDR1 KGHSH and CDR2 LQKENI. The CDR3 runs 15 amino acids, cysteine and phenylalanine included. The entry retains the CDR3 DNA only, 45 bases that are in frame from base 1.